This T cell receptor beta chain was obtained from a study of shared clonotypes between healthy human individuals. Study-wide background: Each donor had three CD4 naive, three CD4 memory, two CD8 naive and one CD8 memory plate.

Study conclusions and caveats: Among the subsets, naive ones generally showed larger estimated richness than memory ones.

The CDR3 extends over 14 amino acids. J lost 6 bases, V lost 5 bases, and 7 bases had no gene match. Per germline, CDR1 MNHEY and CDR2 SVGAGI. Details on this clone: Its cognate antigen is unknown.

Original processing methods: There were no quality scores in the junction-only immunoSEQ sequences, so filtering differed. Data came from immunoSEQ multiplex PCR; TCRdb stores just in-frame clones and leaves some out. D and trimming were read from the DNA, whereas the V and J calls and clone size are those reported in that table. The sample includes millions of clones, 80% to 95% of them seen just once. The rearrangement links TRBV6-5 to TRBJ2-7, with 10 positions matching TRBD1. The sample was naive CD4+ T cells from PBMCs. The subset denotes: CD45RA+ positively selected. The TCR comes from a man younger than 30 in good health. Some clones in this sample may be carry-over from other donors' samples. The DNA of the CDR3 is TGTGCCAGCAGTGCCCGGGACAGGGGCCCCGAGCAGTACTTC. Translation gives CASSARDRGPEQYF.